This is a list of T cell receptor beta chains from one sample in a study of OX40 agonist ivuxolimab in advanced cancers. TCRdb keeps only in-frame clones here, not all; method: immunoSEQ multiplex PCR. The table shows 30,000 to 40,000 clones, with 82% occurring only once. Specimen: CD4+ or CD8+ T cells sorted from blood, collected in a trial of the OX40 agonist ivuxolimab. The receptors were gathered from an adult with an advanced solid tumor such as melanoma, head and neck, liver or kidney cancer. The CDR3 runs from the conserved cysteine through the conserved F or W. The order of the fields is D gene, V gene, J gene, clone size, CDR3 DNA, CDR3 protein. D genes are given only for firm matches. Expanded clones are given a class, and other clones once, few, many or no size at all.

NA	TRBV11-2	TRBJ2-5	NA	TGTGCCAGCAGCTCCCCTAAGAGGGTAGAGACCCAGTACTTC	CASSSPKRVETQYF
TRBD1	TRBV27	TRBJ2-7	NA	TGTGCCAGCAGCCAAGGGGGCAGGGTCTACGAGCAGTACTTC	CASSQGGRVYEQYF
NA	TRBV14	TRBJ2-5	once	TGTGCCAGCAGCCAAGCTGACTTGGAGACCCAGTACTTC	CASSQADLETQYF
NA	TRBV15	TRBJ1-6	few	TGTGCCACCAGCAGAACAAGAGGCGACTCACCCCTCCACTTT	CATSRTRGDSPLHF
NA	TRBV10-3	TRBJ1-1	NA	TGTGCCACCGGTGCGGTGAGCACTGAAGCTTTCTTT	CATGAVSTEAFF
NA	TRBV2	TRBJ1-2	NA	TGTGCCAGCAGTGAAGCGCGTAATAGGGACGGCTACACCTTC	CASSEARNRDGYTF
NA	TRBV6-8	TRBJ1-4	NA	TGTGCCAGCATCCAGGGTGGGAGGGCAACTAATGAAAAACTGTTTTTT	CASIQGGRATNEKLFF
NA	TRBV7-6	TRBJ2-1	few	TGTGCCAGCAGCTTTACTACCTACAATGAGCAGTTCTTC	CASSFTTYNEQFF
NA	TRBV7-9	TRBJ2-5	NA	TGTGCCAGCAGCTTTCTCCGAGCGTCGGGGGAGACCCAGTACTTC	CASSFLRASGETQYF
TRBD2	TRBV28	TRBJ2-7	NA	TGTGCCAGCAGCCTAGATGGGCAAGCGGGAAGGGACGAGCAGTACTTC	CASSLDGQAGRDEQYF
TRBD2	TRBV19	TRBJ2-3	once	TGTGCCAGTAGTTCGGGACTAGCGGGAGGATTGGGTACGCAGTATTTT	CASSSGLAGGLGTQYF
NA	TRBV7-8	TRBJ2-5	NA	TGTGCCAGCAGCCTTCAGGGGACTTCGCTAACGACCCAGTACTTC	CASSLQGTSLTTQYF
NA	TRBV2	TRBJ2-6	NA	TGTGCCAGCAGTGTGACTGGGGCCAACGTCCTGACTTTC	CASSVTGANVLTF
TRBD2	TRBV5-4	TRBJ2-2	NA	TGTGCCAGCAGCTTGGGAGGCGGGGGGCCCACCGGGGAGCTGTTTTTT	CASSLGGGGPTGELFF
NA	TRBV6-5	TRBJ1-1	NA	TGTGCCAGCAGTCTTCGGGGGGTTTGGACTGAAGCTTTCTTT	CASSLRGVWTEAFF